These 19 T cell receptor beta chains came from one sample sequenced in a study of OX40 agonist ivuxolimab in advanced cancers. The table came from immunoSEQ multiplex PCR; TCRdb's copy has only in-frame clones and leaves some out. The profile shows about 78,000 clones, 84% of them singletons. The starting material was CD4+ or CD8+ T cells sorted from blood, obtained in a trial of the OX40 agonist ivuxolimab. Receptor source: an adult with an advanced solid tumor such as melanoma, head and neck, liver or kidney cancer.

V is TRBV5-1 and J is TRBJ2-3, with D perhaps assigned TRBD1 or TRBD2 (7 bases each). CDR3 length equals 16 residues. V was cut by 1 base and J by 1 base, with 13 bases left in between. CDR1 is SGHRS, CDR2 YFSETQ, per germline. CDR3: CASSLKGAGGTDTQYF. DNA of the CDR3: TGCGCCAGCAGCTTGAAGGGGGCGGGAGGCACAGATACGCAGTATTTT.

The CDR3 sequence is CASSLGNRGENGYTF. In DNA, the CDR3 is TGTGCCAGCAGCTTGGGAAACAGGGGGGAGAATGGCTACACCTTC. The rearrangement uses TRBV5-6 and TRBJ1-2; TRBD1 matches 8 bases. V gave up 0 bases and J gave up 6 bases; unmatched junction bases: 7. The CDR3 covers 15 residues. The germline gives CDR1 SGHDT, CDR2 YYEEEE.

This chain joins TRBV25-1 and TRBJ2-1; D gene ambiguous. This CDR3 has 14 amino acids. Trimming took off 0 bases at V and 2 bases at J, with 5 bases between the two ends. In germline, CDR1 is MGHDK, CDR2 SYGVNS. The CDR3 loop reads CASSEYGPYNEQFF. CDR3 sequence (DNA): TGTGCCAGCAGTGAATATGGCCCCTACAATGAGCAGTTCTTC.

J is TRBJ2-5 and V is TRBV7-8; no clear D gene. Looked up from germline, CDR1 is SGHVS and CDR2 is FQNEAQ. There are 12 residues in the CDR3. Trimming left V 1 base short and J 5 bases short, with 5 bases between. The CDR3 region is CASSLVAETQYF. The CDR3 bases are TGTGCCAGCAGCTTAGTGGCCGAGACCCAGTACTTC.

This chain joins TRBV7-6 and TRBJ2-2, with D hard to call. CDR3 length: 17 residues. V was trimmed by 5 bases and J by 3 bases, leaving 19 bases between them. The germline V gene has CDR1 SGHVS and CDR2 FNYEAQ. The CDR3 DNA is TGTGCCAGCAGCCCCCGATCTGGGGTAGTGTACACCGGGGAGCTGTTTTTT. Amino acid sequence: CASSPRSGVVYTGELFF.

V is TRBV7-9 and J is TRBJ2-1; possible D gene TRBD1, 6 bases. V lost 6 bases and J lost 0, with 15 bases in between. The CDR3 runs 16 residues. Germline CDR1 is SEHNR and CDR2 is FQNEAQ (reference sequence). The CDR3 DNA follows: TGTGCCAGCAGTACTAGGACAGTAAGCTCCTACAATGAGCAGTTCTTC. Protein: CASSTRTVSSYNEQFF.

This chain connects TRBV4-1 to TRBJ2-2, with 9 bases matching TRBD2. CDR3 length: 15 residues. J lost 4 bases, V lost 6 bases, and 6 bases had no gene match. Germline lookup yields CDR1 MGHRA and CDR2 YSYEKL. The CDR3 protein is CASRLAGVITGELFF. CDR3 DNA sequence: TGCGCCAGCAGGTTAGCGGGGGTAATCACCGGGGAGCTGTTTTTT.

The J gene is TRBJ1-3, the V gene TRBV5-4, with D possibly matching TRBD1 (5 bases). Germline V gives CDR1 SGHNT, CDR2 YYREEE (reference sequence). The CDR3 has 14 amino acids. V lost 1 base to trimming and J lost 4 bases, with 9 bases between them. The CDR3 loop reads CASSLIQGGNTIYF. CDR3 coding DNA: TGTGCCAGCAGCTTGATCCAGGGAGGAAACACCATATATTTT.

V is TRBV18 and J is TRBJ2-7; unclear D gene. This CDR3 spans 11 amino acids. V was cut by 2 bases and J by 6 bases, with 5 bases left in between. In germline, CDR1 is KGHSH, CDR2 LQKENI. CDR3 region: CASSPDREQYF. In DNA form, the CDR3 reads TGTGCCAGCTCACCAGATCGCGAGCAGTACTTC.

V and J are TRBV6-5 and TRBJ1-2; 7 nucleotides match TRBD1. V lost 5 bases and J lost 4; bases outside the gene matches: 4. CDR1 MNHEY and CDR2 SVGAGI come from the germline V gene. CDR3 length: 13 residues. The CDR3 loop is CASSGTAVYGYTF. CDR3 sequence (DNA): TGTGCCAGCAGTGGGACAGCTGTCTATGGCTACACCTTC.

The CDR3 sequence is CASSAGAVTIYF. CDR3 DNA: TGTGCCAGCAGTGCTGGGGCGGTCACCATATATTTT. The chain carries TRBV6-1 and TRBJ1-3; TRBD1 might be the D (5 bases). The V gene lost 4 bases and the J gene lost 9 bases, with 10 bases spanning the gap. This CDR3 comprises 12 residues. Per germline, CDR1 MNHNS and CDR2 SASEGT.

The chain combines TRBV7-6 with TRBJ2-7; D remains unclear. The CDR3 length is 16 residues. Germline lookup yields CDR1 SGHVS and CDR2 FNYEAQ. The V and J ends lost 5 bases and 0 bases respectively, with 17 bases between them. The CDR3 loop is CASSLNPDFRSYEQYF. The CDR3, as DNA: TGTGCCAGCAGCCTAAACCCCGACTTCCGCTCCTACGAGCAGTACTTC.

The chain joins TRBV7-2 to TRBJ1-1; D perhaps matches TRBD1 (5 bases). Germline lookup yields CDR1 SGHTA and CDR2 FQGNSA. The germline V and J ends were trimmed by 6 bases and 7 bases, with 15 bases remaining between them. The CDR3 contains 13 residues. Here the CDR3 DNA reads TGTGCCAGCAGTCTACGGGGCGTATATGAAGCTTTCTTT. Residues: CASSLRGVYEAFF.

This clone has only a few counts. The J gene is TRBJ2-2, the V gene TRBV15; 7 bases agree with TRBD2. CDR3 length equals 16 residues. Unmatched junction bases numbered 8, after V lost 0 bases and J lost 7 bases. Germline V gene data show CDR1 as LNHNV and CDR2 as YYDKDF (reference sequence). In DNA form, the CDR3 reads TGTGCCACCAGCAGAGATCGTCGGGGGGTTAGCGGGGAGCTGTTTTTT. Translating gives CATSRDRRGVSGELFF. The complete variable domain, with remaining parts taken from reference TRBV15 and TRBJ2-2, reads DAMVIQNPRYQVTQFGKPVTLSCSQTLNHNVMYWYQQKSSQAPKLLFHYYDKDFNNEADTPDNFQSRRPNTSFCFLDIRSPGLGDTAMYLCATSRDRRGVSGELFFGEGSRLTVL.

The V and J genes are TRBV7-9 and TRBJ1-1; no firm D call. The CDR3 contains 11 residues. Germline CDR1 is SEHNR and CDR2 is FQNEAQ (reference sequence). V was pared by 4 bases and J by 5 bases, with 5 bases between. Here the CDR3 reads CASSYRTEAFF. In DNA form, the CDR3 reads TGTGCCAGCAGCTACCGGACTGAAGCTTTCTTT.

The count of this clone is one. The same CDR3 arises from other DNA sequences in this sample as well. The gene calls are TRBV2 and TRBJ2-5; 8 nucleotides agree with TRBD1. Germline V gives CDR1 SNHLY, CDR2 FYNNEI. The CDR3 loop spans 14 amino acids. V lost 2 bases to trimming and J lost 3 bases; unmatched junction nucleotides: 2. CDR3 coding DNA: TGTGCCAGCAGTGAACGGACAGGGAAAGAGACCCAGTACTTC. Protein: CASSERTGKETQYF.

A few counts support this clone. CDR3 coding DNA: TGTGCCAGCAGCTATCCAACAGGGGGCGGTTACGAGCAGTACTTC. Its translation: CASSYPTGGGYEQYF. The chain links TRBV11-2 to TRBJ2-7; 9 nucleotides align to TRBD1. The junction had 8 bases not matched to a gene; V was cut back by 4 bases and J by 4 bases. The CDR3 length is 15 residues. CDR1 and CDR2 (germline): SGHAT, FQNNGV.

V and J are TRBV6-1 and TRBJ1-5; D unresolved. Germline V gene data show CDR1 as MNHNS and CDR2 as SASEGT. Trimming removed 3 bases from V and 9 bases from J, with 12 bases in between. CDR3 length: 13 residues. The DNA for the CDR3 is TGTGCCAGCAGTGAGGGTCTGATGTTGCCCCAGCATTTT. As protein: CASSEGLMLPQHF.

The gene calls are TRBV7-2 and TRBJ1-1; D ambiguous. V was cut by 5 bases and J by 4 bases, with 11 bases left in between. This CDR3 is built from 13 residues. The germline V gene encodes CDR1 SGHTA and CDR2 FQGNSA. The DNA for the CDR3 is TGTGCCAGCAGCCCCCTTGCGGGCACTGAAGCTTTCTTT. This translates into CASSPLAGTEAFF.